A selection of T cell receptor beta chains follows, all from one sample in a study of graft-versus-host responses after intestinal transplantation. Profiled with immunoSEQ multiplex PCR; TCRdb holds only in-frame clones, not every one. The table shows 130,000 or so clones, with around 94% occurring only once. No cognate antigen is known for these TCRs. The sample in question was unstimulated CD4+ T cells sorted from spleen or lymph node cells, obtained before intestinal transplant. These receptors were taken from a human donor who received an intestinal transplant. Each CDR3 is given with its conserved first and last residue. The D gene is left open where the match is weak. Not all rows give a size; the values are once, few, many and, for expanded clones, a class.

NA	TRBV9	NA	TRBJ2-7	CASSPEGQGGYEQYF	TGTGCCAGCAGTCCAGAGGGCCAGGGGGGCTACGAGCAGTACTTC
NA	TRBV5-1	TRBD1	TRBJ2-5	CASSLEQGKETQYF	TGCGCCAGCAGCTTGGAACAGGGGAAAGAGACCCAGTACTTC
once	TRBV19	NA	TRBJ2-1	CASSIDHRDNEQFF	TGTGCCAGTAGTATAGATCACCGGGACAATGAGCAGTTCTTC
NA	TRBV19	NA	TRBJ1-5	CASSTHRYQPQHF	TGTGCCAGTAGTACCCACCGCTATCAGCCCCAGCATTTT
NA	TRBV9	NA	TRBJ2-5	CASSVEWDPRETQYF	TGTGCCAGCAGCGTAGAGTGGGACCCCAGGGAGACCCAGTACTTC
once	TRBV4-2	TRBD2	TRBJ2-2	CASSRRTSGGAGTGELFF	TGTGCCAGCAGCCGGAGGACTAGCGGGGGGGCAGGGACCGGGGAGCTGTTTTTT
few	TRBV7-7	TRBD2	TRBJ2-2	CASSPSGFGTGELFF	TGTGCCAGCAGCCCTAGCGGGTTTGGCACCGGGGAGCTGTTTTTT
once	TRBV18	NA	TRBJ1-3	CASSPTGLGNTIYF	TGTGCCAGCTCACCAACAGGGCTGGGAAACACCATATATTTT
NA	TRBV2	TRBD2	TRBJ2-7	CASSEEAGGPFEQYF	TGTGCCAGCAGTGAAGAGGCGGGGGGGCCTTTCGAGCAGTACTTC
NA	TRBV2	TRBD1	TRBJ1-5	CASKREAGGYEPQHF	TGTGCCAGCAAGCGGGAAGCAGGGGGCTACGAGCCCCAGCATTTT
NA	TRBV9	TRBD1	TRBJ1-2	CASSLTGAGNDGYTF	TGTGCCAGCAGCTTAACAGGGGCGGGTAACGATGGCTACACCTTC
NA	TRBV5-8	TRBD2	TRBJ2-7	CASSLMRGNSYEQYF	TGTGCCAGCAGCCTGATGCGGGGGAACTCCTACGAGCAGTACTTC
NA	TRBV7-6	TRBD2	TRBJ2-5	CASSLTGLAGSGTQYF	TGTGCCAGCAGCTTGACGGGACTAGCGGGGTCAGGGACCCAGTACTTC
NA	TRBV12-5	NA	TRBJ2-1	CASGPQGNEQFF	TGTGCTAGTGGTCCGCAGGGAAATGAGCAGTTCTTC
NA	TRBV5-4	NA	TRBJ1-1	CASSLMGGEAFF	TGTGCCAGCAGCCTAATGGGCGGGGAAGCTTTCTTT
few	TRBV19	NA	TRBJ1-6	CASSIGPINSPLHF	TGTGCCAGTAGTATAGGGCCCATTAATTCACCCCTCCACTTT
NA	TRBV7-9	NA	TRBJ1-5	CASSLRGGDQPQHF	TGTGCCAGCAGCTTAAGGGGGGGCGATCAGCCCCAGCATTTT
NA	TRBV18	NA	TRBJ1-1	CASSPRETEAFF	TGTGCCAGCTCACCCAGGGAAACTGAAGCTTTCTTT
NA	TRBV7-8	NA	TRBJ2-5	CASSPTGPGIRETQYF	TGTGCCAGCAGCCCGACCGGCCCGGGGATACGGGAGACCCAGTACTTC
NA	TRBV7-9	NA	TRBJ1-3	CASSLQGAGNTIYF	TGTGCCAGCAGCCTCCAGGGTGCAGGAAACACCATATATTTT
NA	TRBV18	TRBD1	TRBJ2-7	CASSKSGTGYEQYF	TGTGCCAGCTCAAAAAGCGGGACAGGGTACGAGCAGTACTTC
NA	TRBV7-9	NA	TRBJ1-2	CASSLYANYGYTF	TGTGCCAGCAGCTTATATGCTAACTATGGCTACACCTTC
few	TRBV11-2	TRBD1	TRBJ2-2	CASSPGQGTGELFF	TGTGCCAGCAGCCCGGGACAGGGCACCGGGGAGCTGTTTTTT
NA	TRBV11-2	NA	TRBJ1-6	CASSLDRASPPHF	TGTGCCAGCAGCTTAGATCGTGCTTCACCCCCCCACTTT
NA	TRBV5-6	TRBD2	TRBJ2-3	CASSSLAGTDTQYF	TGTGCCAGCAGCTCACTAGCGGGGACAGATACGCAGTATTTT
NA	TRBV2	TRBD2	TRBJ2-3	CASRGGTTTDTQYF	TGTGCCAGCAGGGGGGGGACCACCACAGATACGCAGTATTTT
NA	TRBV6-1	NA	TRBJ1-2	CATRTELYGYTF	TGTGCCACCCGGACAGAACTCTATGGCTACACCTTC
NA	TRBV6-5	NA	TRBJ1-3	CASSYRGGNTIYF	TGTGCCAGCAGTTACAGGGGTGGAAACACCATATATTTT
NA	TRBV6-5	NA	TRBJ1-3	CASSYQGAIGNTIYF	TGTGCCAGCAGTTACCAAGGGGCGATTGGAAACACCATATATTTT
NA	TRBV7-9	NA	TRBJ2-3	CASWGLDTQYF	TGTGCCAGCTGGGGGTTAGATACGCAGTATTTT
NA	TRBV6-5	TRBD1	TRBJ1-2	CASSYSTGTSYGYTF	TGTGCCAGCAGTTACTCGACAGGGACGTCCTATGGCTACACCTTC